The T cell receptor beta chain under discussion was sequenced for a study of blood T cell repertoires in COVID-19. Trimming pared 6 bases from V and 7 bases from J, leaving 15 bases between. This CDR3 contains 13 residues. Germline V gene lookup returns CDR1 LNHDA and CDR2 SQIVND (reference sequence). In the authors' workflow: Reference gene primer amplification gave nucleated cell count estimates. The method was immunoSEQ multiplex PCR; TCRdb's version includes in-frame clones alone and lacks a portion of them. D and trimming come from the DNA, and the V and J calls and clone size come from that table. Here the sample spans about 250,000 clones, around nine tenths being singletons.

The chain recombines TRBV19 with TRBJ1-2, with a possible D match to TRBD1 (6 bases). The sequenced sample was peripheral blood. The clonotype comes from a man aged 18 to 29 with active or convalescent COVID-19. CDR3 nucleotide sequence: TGTGCCAGTAGCAGGTCGGGGGGCGGTGGCTACACCTTC. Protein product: CASSRSGGGGYTF. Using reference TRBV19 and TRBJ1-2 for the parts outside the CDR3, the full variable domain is DGGITQSPKYLFRKEGQNVTLSCEQNLNHDAMYWYRQDPGQGLRLIYYSQIVNDFQKGDIAEGYSVSREKKESFPLTVTSAQKNPTAFYLCASSRSGGGGYTFGSGTRLTVV.